This TCR beta chain was retrieved from a study of T-cell memory formation after mild COVID-19. Study as a whole: Clustering of TCRs was largely donor specific.

Points from the study as a whole: Balance between CD4 and CD8 was seen in clones contracting day 15 to 85, and a CD4+ lean was seen in later expanders. Detection of some responders pre-infection suggested pre-existing cross-reactive memory T cells participated.

5'RACE primed from the constant segment yielded TCR alpha and TCR beta cDNA libraries bearing sample barcodes and UMIs. TCRdb ran MiXCR on the 5' RACE reads and lists one entry per CDR3 protein. The repertoire holds 350,000 to 450,000 distinct CDR3 sequences, with approximately 15% as singletons. From germline, CDR1 is MNHEY and CDR2 SVGEGT. CDR3 length: 16 residues. J lost 5 bases, V lost 2 bases, and 6 bases had no gene match. On this clonotype itself: Antigen: not known.

The sequencing input was PBMCs or a T cell subset sorted from them (not recorded which). This chain uses TRBV6-2 or TRBV6-3 with TRBJ2-2, with 9 nucleotides matching TRBD1. The sequence came from a young man who had mild COVID-19 (a few samples of this study predate the infection). Cell type and time point are not known. As DNA, the CDR3 is TGTGCCAGCAGTTACCCGACAGGGGGATCGACCGGGGAGCTGTTTTTT. Protein sequence: CASSYPTGGSTGELFF.